A selection of T cell receptor beta chains follows, all from one sample in a study of identical twins. MiXCR, run by TCRdb on the 5' RACE reads, gives a single entry per CDR3 protein. Here the sample spans approximately 500,000 distinct CDR3 sequences, 13% to 15% being singletons. These data also featured in a second study, about yellow fever vaccine responses in identical twins.

Sequencing used CD4+ T cells sorted from blood. The receptors were sampled from a woman between 18 and 30 years old in good health. The CDR3 runs from the conserved cysteine through the conserved F or W. Each record gives: V gene, D gene, clone size, J gene, CDR3 protein, CDR3 DNA. The D gene is left open where the match is weak. Where a row states a size, it is once, few, many or the class of an expanded clone; other rows omit it.

TRBV20-1,.,.,TRBJ1-1,CSARSQGNTEAFF,TGCAGTGCTAGGTCCCAGGGGAACACTGAAGCTTTCTTT
TRBV12-3/TRBV12-4,.,few,TRBJ1-1,CASRKAVGTEAFF,TGTGCCAGCAGGAAAGCAGTGGGGACTGAAGCTTTCTTT
TRBV12-3/TRBV12-4,.,.,TRBJ1-1,CASSFRTVNEAFF,TGTGCCAGCAGTTTCCGGACAGTGAACGAAGCTTTCTTT
TRBV6-5,.,few,TRBJ2-7,CASSYPGRNEQYF,TGTGCCAGCAGTTACCCAGGGAGGAACGAGCAGTACTTC
TRBV5-1,.,few,TRBJ2-5,CASSLAGFQAQETQYF,TGCGCCAGCAGCTTGGCTGGATTCCAGGCCCAAGAGACCCAGTACTTC
TRBV6-1,TRBD1,.,TRBJ1-5,CASSENLQGNQPQHF,TGTGCCAGCAGTGAAAACTTACAGGGGAATCAGCCCCAGCATTTT
TRBV4-2,.,few,TRBJ2-2,CASSQVFSGEAGELFF,TGTGCCAGCAGCCAAGTTTTTTCGGGAGAAGCCGGGGAGCTGTTTTTT
TRBV29-1,.,.,TRBJ2-1,CSVERERLAEQFF,TGCAGCGTTGAGAGGGAGCGGTTAGCTGAGCAGTTCTTC
TRBV11-2,TRBD2,.,TRBJ2-5,CASSLDLGGGQETQYF,TGTGCCAGCAGCTTAGATCTTGGCGGGGGCCAAGAGACCCAGTACTTC
TRBV29-1,.,.,TRBJ2-3,CSVEGARSTDTQYF,TGCAGCGTTGAAGGAGCTAGGAGCACAGATACGCAGTATTTT
TRBV24-1,.,.,TRBJ2-6,CASEWGSGANVLTF,TGTGCCAGCGAGTGGGGCTCTGGGGCCAACGTCCTGACTTTC
TRBV7-6,.,few,TRBJ2-1,CASSSISGRNEQFF,TGTGCCAGCAGCTCAATAAGCGGGCGCAATGAGCAGTTCTTC
TRBV27,.,.,TRBJ2-4,CASPPEGPKNIQYF,TGTGCCAGCCCGCCGGAGGGACCCAAAAACATTCAGTACTTC
TRBV6-2/TRBV6-3,.,many,TRBJ2-1,CASSSLWERNEQFF,TGTGCCAGCAGTTCCCTGTGGGAGAGAAATGAGCAGTTCTTC
TRBV7-3,.,few,TRBJ2-7,CASSLTPVDEQYF,TGTGCCAGCAGCTTAACCCCAGTTGACGAGCAGTACTTC
TRBV24-1,TRBD2,.,TRBJ2-1,CATSEPLAGALSEQFF,TGTGCCACCAGTGAACCTCTAGCGGGAGCCCTCAGTGAGCAGTTCTTC
TRBV20-1,.,.,TRBJ2-3,CSARSWVMGTDTQYF,TGCAGTGCTAGATCGTGGGTAATGGGCACAGATACGCAGTATTTT
TRBV18,.,few,TRBJ2-3,CASSPQGRLPDTQYF,TGTGCCAGCTCACCCCAAGGCCGGCTCCCAGATACGCAGTATTTT
TRBV20-1,TRBD2,few,TRBJ2-6,CSAKSGGSSSGANVLTF,TGCAGTGCAAAATCGGGGGGATCCAGCTCTGGGGCCAACGTCCTGACTTTC
TRBV2,.,.,TRBJ2-7,CASSPDTTYEQYF,TGTGCCAGCAGTCCAGACACGACCTACGAGCAGTACTTC
TRBV24-1,.,few,TRBJ2-2,CATSVGNTGELFF,TGTGCCACCAGTGTGGGGAACACCGGGGAGCTGTTTTTT
TRBV20-1,TRBD2,few,TRBJ2-3,CSAFPGLAVTDTQYF,TGCAGTGCGTTTCCGGGACTAGCGGTCACAGATACGCAGTATTTT
TRBV7-2,TRBD1,few,TRBJ2-1,CASSPSPMDRGYNEQFF,TGTGCCAGCAGCCCCTCCCCTATGGACAGGGGATACAATGAGCAGTTCTTC
TRBV12-3/TRBV12-4,TRBD2,.,TRBJ2-1,CASRGLAGAGYNEQFF,TGTGCCAGCAGGGGACTAGCGGGAGCGGGATACAATGAGCAGTTCTTC
TRBV7-2,TRBD2,.,TRBJ2-3,CASSLGLAGYTDTQYF,TGTGCCAGCAGCTTAGGCCTAGCGGGGTACACAGATACGCAGTATTTT